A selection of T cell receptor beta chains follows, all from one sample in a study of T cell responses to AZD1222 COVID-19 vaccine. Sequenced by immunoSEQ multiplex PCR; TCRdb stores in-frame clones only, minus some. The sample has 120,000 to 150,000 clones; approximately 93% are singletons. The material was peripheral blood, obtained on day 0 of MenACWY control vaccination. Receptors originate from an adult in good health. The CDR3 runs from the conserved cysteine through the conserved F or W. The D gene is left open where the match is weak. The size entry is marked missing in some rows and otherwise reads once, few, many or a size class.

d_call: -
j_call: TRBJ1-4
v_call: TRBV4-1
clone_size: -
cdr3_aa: CASSSVGNEKLFF
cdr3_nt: TGCGCCAGCAGTTCGGTTGGTAATGAAAAACTGTTTTTT

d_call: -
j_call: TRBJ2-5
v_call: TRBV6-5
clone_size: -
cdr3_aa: CASSYHSRRETQYF
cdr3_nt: TGTGCCAGCAGTTACCACTCCCGGAGGGAGACCCAGTACTTC

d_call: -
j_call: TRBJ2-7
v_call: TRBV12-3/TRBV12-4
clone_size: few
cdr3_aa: CASSFRGDEQYF
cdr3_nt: TGTGCCAGCAGTTTTCGGGGTGACGAGCAGTACTTC

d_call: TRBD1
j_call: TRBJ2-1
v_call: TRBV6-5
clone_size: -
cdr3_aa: CASSYSTGEKHNEQFF
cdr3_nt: TGTGCCAGCAGTTACTCGACAGGGGAGAAACACAATGAGCAGTTCTTC

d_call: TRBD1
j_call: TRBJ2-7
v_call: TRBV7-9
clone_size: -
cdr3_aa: CASSQGAYEQYF
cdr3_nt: TGTGCCAGCAGCCAGGGGGCCTACGAGCAGTACTTC

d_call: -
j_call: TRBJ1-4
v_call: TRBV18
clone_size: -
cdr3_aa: CASSAAGGWDEKLFF
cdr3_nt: TGTGCCAGCTCAGCAGCGGGGGGATGGGACGAAAAACTGTTTTTT

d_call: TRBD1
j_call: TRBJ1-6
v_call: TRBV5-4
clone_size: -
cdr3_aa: CASSLTGGRNSPLHF
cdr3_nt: TGTGCCAGCAGCTTGACAGGGGGCCGAAATTCACCCCTCCACTTT

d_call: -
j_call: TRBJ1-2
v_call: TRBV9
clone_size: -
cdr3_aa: CASSVEGSFGGGGYTF
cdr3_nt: TGTGCCAGCAGCGTAGAAGGCAGTTTTGGCGGGGGAGGCTACACCTTC

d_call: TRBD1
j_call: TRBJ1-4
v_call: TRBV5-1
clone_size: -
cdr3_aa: CASSWDSSTNEKLFF
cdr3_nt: TGCGCCAGCAGCTGGGACAGCTCAACTAATGAAAAACTGTTTTTT

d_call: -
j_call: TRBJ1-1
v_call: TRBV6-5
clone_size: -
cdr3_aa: CASTDSYTEAFF
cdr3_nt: TGTGCCAGCACCGACAGCTACACTGAAGCTTTCTTT

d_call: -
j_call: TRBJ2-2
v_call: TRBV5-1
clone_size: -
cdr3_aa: CASSQNSRTGTGELFF
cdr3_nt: TGCGCCAGCAGCCAAAATAGCCGTACTGGAACCGGGGAGCTGTTTTTT

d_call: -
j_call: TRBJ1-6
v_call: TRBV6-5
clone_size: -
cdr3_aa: CASKGLTNSPLHF
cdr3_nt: TGTGCCAGCAAGGGACTGACAAATTCACCCCTCCACTTT

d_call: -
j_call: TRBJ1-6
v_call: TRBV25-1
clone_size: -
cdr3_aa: CASREITGPNSPLHF
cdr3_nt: TGTGCCAGCAGGGAAATTACAGGACCTAATTCACCCCTCCACTTT

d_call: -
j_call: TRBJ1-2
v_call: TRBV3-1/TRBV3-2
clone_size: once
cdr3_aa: CASSQVLGGYTF
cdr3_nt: TGTGCCAGCAGCCAAGTTTTAGGGGGCTACACCTTC

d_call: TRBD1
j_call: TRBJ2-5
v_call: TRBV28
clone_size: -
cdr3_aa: CASSFPRTGLETQYF
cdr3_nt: TGTGCCAGCAGTTTCCCGAGGACAGGGCTGGAGACCCAGTACTTC

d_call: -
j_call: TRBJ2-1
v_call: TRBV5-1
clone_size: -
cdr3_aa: CASSLTPSSYNEQFF
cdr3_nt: TGCGCCAGCAGCCTCACTCCCAGCTCCTACAATGAGCAGTTCTTC

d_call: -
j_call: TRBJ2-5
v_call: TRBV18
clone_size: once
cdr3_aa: CASSPQPINTETQYF
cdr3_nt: TGTGCCAGCTCACCTCAACCTATTAATACGGAGACCCAGTACTTC

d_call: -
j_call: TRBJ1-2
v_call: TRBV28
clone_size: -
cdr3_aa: CASSLQQGGGNYGYTF
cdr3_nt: TGTGCCAGCAGTTTGCAACAGGGTGGAGGTAACTATGGCTACACCTTC

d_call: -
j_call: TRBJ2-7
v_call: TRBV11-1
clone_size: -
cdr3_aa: CASSSKGFTYEQYF
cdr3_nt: TGTGCCAGCAGCTCCAAAGGTTTTACCTACGAGCAGTACTTC

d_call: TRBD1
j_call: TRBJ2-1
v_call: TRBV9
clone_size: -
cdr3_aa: CASSAPRQGAKSSYNEQFF
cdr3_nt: TGTGCCAGCAGCGCTCCCAGACAGGGGGCAAAGAGCTCCTACAATGAGCAGTTCTTC

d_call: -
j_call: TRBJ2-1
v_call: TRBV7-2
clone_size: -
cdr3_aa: CASSSWVLGGEQFF
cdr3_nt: TGTGCCAGCAGCTCATGGGTTCTAGGAGGTGAGCAGTTCTTC

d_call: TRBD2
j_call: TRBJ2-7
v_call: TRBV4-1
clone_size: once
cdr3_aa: CASSQGPGRNSYEQYF
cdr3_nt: TGCGCCAGCAGCCAAGGTCCCGGGAGGAACTCCTACGAGCAGTACTTC

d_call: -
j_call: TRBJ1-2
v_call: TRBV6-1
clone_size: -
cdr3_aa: CASSEGMGSNYGYTF
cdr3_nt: TGTGCCAGCAGTGAAGGCATGGGGTCTAACTATGGCTACACCTTC

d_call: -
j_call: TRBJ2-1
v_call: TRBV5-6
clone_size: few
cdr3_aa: CASRVGSSNEQFF
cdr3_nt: TGTGCCAGCAGAGTGGGCTCCAGCAATGAGCAGTTCTTC

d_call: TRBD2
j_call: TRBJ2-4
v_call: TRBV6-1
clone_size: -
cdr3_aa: CASSDDFRLAVVAKNIQYF
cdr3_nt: TGTGCCAGCAGTGATGACTTTAGGCTAGCGGTCGTAGCCAAAAACATTCAGTACTTC

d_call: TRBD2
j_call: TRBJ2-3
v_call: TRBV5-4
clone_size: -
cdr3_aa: CASSVLGGGTDTQYF
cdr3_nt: TGTGCCAGCAGCGTACTCGGGGGAGGGACAGATACGCAGTATTTT

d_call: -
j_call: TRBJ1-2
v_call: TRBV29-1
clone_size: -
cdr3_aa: CSVVGADYGYTF
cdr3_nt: TGCAGCGTTGTCGGCGCAGACTATGGCTACACCTTC

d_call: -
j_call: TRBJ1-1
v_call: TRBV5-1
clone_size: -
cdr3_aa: CASSLGGVTGTEAFF
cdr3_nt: TGCGCCAGCAGCTTAGGTGGGGTAACGGGCACTGAAGCTTTCTTT

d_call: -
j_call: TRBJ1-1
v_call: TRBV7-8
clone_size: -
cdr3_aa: CASSHDRPAWTEAFF
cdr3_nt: TGTGCCAGCAGCCATGACAGGCCTGCTTGGACTGAAGCTTTCTTT

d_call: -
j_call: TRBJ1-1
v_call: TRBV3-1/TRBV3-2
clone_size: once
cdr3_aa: CASSQVVNTEAFF
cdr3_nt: TGTGCCAGCAGCCAAGTGGTGAACACTGAAGCTTTCTTT

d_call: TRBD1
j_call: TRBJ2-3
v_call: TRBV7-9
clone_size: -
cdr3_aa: CASSPGQGIDTQYF
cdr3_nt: TGTGCCAGCAGCCCGGGACAGGGGATAGATACGCAGTATTTT

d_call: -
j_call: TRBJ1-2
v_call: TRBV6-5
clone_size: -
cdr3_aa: CASSPALGSGYTF
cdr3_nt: TGTGCCAGCAGTCCCGCGTTGGGATCTGGCTACACCTTC

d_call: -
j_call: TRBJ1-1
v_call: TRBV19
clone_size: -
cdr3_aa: CASSNLPLQEGRRAFF
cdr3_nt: TGTGCCAGTAGTAATCTCCCCCTCCAGGAGGGCAGGCGGGCTTTCTTT

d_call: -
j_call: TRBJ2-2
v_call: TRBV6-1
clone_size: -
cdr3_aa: CASSERIGTYTGELFF
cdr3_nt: TGTGCCAGCAGTGAAAGAATCGGGACTTACACCGGGGAGCTGTTTTTT

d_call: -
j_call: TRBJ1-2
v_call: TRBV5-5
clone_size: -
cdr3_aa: CASSLQGNYGYTF
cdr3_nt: TGTGCCAGCAGCTTGCAGGGGAACTATGGCTACACCTTC

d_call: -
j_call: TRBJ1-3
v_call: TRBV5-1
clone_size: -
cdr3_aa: CASSPPLDSGNTIYF
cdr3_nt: TGCGCCAGCAGTCCCCCCCTTGACAGCGGAAACACCATATATTTT

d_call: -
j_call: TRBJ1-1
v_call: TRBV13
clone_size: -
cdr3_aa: CASSPMNTEAFF
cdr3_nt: TGTGCCAGCAGCCCGATGAACACTGAAGCTTTCTTT

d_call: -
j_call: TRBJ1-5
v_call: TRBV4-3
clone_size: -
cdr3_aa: CASSQGRSLNQPQHF
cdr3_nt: TGCGCCAGCAGCCAAGGCCGGTCCCTCAATCAGCCCCAGCATTTT

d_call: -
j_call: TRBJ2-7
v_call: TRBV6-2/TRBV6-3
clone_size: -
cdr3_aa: CASSYRGQGPYEQYF
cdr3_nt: TGTGCCAGCAGTTATCGCGGGCAGGGGCCCTACGAGCAGTACTTC

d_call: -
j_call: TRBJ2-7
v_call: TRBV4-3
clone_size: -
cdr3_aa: CASSQAEGTYEQYF
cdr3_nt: TGCGCCAGCAGCCAAGCGGAGGGAACCTACGAGCAGTACTTC

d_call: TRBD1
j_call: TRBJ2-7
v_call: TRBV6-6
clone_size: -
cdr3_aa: CASSRFSGQGRTEQYF
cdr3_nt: TGTGCCAGCAGTCGATTTTCGGGACAGGGACGTACCGAGCAGTACTTC

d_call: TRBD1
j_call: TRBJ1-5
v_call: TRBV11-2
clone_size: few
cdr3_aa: CASSPMVQDRGRSQPQHF
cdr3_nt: TGTGCCAGCAGCCCGATGGTCCAAGACAGGGGGCGAAGTCAGCCCCAGCATTTT

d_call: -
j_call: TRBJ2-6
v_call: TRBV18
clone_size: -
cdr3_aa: CASSPAVTGGANVLTF
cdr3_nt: TGTGCCAGCTCACCGGCAGTGACAGGTGGGGCCAACGTCCTGACTTTC

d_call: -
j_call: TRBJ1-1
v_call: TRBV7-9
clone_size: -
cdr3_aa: CASSYGPLNTEAFF
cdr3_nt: TGTGCCAGCAGCTACGGACCATTGAACACTGAAGCTTTCTTT

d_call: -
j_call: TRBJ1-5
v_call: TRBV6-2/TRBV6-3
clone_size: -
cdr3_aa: CASSYSRNGQPQHF
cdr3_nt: TGTGCCAGCAGTTACTCGAGGAATGGACAGCCCCAGCATTTT

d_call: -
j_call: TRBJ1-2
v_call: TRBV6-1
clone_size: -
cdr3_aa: CASSERNGGLHYGYTF
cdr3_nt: TGTGCCAGCAGTGAACGGAATGGGGGGCTCCACTATGGCTACACCTTC

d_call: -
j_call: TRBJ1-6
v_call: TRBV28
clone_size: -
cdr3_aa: CASTGTLNSPLHF
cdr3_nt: TGTGCCAGCACAGGGACCTTAAATTCACCCCTCCACTTT

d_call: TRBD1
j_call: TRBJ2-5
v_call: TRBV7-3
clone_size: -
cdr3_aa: CASSRGGQGQETQYF
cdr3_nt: TGTGCCAGCAGCCGCGGGGGACAGGGGCAAGAGACCCAGTACTTC

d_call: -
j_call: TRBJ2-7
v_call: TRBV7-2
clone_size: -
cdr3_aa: CASSTVGGSYEQYF
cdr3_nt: TGTGCCAGCAGCACAGTGGGGGGTTCCTACGAGCAGTACTTC

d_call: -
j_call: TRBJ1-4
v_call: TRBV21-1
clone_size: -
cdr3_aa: CASSKRLKPGQDREKLFF
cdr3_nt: TGTGCCAGCAGCAAGCGACTGAAACCGGGACAGGATAGAGAAAAACTGTTTTTT

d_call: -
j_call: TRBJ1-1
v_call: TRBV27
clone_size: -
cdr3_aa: CASSNPWNTEAFF
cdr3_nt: TGTGCCAGCAGTAACCCTTGGAACACTGAAGCTTTCTTT